A selection of T cell receptor beta chains follows, all from one sample in a study of beta chain features in type 1 diabetes. Clones were read by immunoSEQ multiplex PCR, and TCRdb kept only the in-frame ones, dropping some. Of 300,000 to 400,000 clones listed, roughly 11% are singletons. The source material was naive CD4+ T cells from blood. These receptors came from a woman aged 25 to 39 in good health. Each CDR3 is given with its conserved first and last residue. D genes are given only for firm matches. Part of the rows lack a size; the others show once, few, many or a class for expanded clones.

>-|-|TRBV7-2|TRBJ1-5
TGTGCCAGCAGCTTGCTGGCGGGGAATCAGCCCCAGCATTTT
CASSLLAGNQPQHF
>-|few|TRBV5-1|TRBJ1-5
TGCGCCAGCAGCCCAGGGGCCATAAATAGCAATCAGCCCCAGCATTTT
CASSPGAINSNQPQHF
>-|-|TRBV4-3|TRBJ1-1
TGCGCCAGCAGCCAGGGCCAGTTGAACACTGAAGCTTTCTTT
CASSQGQLNTEAFF
>-|few|TRBV11-3|TRBJ1-1
TGTGCCAGCAGCTCGGACAGTGGGACTGAAGCTTTCTTT
CASSSDSGTEAFF
>-|-|TRBV7-3|TRBJ1-1
TGTGCCAGCAGCTTCGGAGAGGACACTGAAGCTTTCTTT
CASSFGEDTEAFF
>TRBD2|-|TRBV5-4|TRBJ2-1
TGTGCCAGCAGCTCCGGACTAGCATCGGCTAGTGAGCAGTTCTTC
CASSSGLASASEQFF
>-|few|TRBV5-4|TRBJ2-7
TGTGCCAGCAGCCCAGACAGGACTTCTCCCTACGAGCAGTACTTC
CASSPDRTSPYEQYF
>TRBD1|-|TRBV5-1|TRBJ1-1
TGCGCCAGCAGCTCGGACAGGGGGAACACTGAAGCTTTCTTT
CASSSDRGNTEAFF
>-|few|TRBV18|TRBJ2-5
TGTGCCAGCTCAACGGAAGAGACCCAGTACTTC
CASSTEETQYF
>-|few|TRBV19|TRBJ2-7
TGTGCCAGTAGAAATCCCGGGGACACCACCTACGAGCAGTACTTC
CASRNPGDTTYEQYF
>TRBD1|-|TRBV11-2|TRBJ1-2
TGTGCCAGCAGCTCGACCAGACAGGGAGACGGCTACACCTTC
CASSSTRQGDGYTF
>-|-|TRBV7-9|TRBJ2-3
TGTGCCAGCAGCTTAGTGGGGCTCAGGGATCATACGCAGTATTTT
CASSLVGLRDHTQYF
>-|few|TRBV10-3|TRBJ2-1
TGTGCCTCCGGGTTGGCGGTCTCCTACAATGAGCAGTTCTTC
CASGLAVSYNEQFF
>TRBD1|few|TRBV7-3|TRBJ1-1
TGTGCCAGAGGGACAGGGGGTGGAGCGACTGAAGCTTTCTTT
CARGTGGGATEAFF
>-|-|TRBV5-4|TRBJ2-7
TGTGCCAGCAGCTCCGGACAGTCCTACGAGCAGTACTTC
CASSSGQSYEQYF
>TRBD1|few|TRBV2|TRBJ2-7
TGTGCCAGCAGGGGGACCCAGGGGGTTAGCGAGCAGTACTTC
CASRGTQGVSEQYF
>-|-|TRBV11-2|TRBJ1-5
TGTGCCAGCAGCTTAGATAGGGGGCAGCCCCAGCATTTT
CASSLDRGQPQHF
>-|-|TRBV25-1|TRBJ2-6
TGTGCCAGCAGTGAATTGGAGTCTGGGGCCAACGTCCTGACTTTC
CASSELESGANVLTF
>-|few|TRBV19|TRBJ1-1
TGTGCCAGTAGTATTCCTACCAACACTGAAGCTTTCTTT
CASSIPTNTEAFF
>TRBD2|-|TRBV11-1|TRBJ2-7
TGTGCCAGCAGCTTAAAGCTAGCGGGAGACCACGAGCAGTACTTC
CASSLKLAGDHEQYF
>TRBD2|-|TRBV28|TRBJ2-1
TGTGCCAGCAGGACAAAGACTAGCGGGAGTTACAATGAGCAGTTCTTC
CASRTKTSGSYNEQFF
>-|-|TRBV29-1|TRBJ1-1
TGCAGCGTTGAATTCCGTGCGGGGCCGGGGGCTTTCTTT
CSVEFRAGPGAFF
>TRBD1|-|TRBV29-1|TRBJ1-1
TGCAGCGGGAGACAGGGGAATGAAGCTTTCTTT
CSGRQGNEAFF
>-|few|TRBV29-1|TRBJ2-7
TGCAGCGCCGGAAGGTATTCAGGGGTAAACGAGCAGTACTTC
CSAGRYSGVNEQYF
>-|-|TRBV7-8|TRBJ1-1
TGTGCCAGCAGCTTAGCCAGAAACACTGAAGCTTTCTTT
CASSLARNTEAFF
>-|-|TRBV30|TRBJ1-4
TGTGCCTGGACCGGCAAGGGGGGGCGTAGTGAAAAACTGTTTTTT
CAWTGKGGRSEKLFF
>-|-|TRBV7-2|TRBJ2-3
TGTGCCAGCAGCAGCGGACGGAGAGATACGCAGTATTTT
CASSSGRRDTQYF
>-|-|TRBV18|TRBJ2-1
TGTGCCAGCTCACCGGACAGGAGGGATGAGCAGTTCTTC
CASSPDRRDEQFF
>TRBD1|-|TRBV28|TRBJ2-4
TGTGCCAGCACTCCAGGACAGGGTCGAAACATTCAGTACTTC
CASTPGQGRNIQYF
>-|-|TRBV7-2|TRBJ1-1
TGTGCCAGCAGCATACAGGTAACGGCTTTCTTT
CASSIQVTAFF
>TRBD1|few|TRBV29-1|TRBJ2-2
TGCAGCGTTGTTGGGACAGGGAACACCGGGGAGCTGTTTTTT
CSVVGTGNTGELFF
>TRBD2|few|TRBV7-9|TRBJ2-1
TGTGCCAGCAGCTTAGTATTCGTTCGGGAGGGCCAATACAATGAGCAGTTCTTC
CASSLVFVREGQYNEQFF
>TRBD1|-|TRBV30|TRBJ1-1
TGTGCCTGGATGACCCCAGGGGGGAACACTGAAGCTTTCTTT
CAWMTPGGNTEAFF
>TRBD1|few|TRBV29-1|TRBJ1-2
TGCAGCGTCCGAGACAGGGAAGGCAACTATGGCTACACCTTC
CSVRDREGNYGYTF
>-|few|TRBV7-9|TRBJ1-5
TGTGCCAGCAGCTTACAGGGCAGCAATCAGCCCCAGCATTTT
CASSLQGSNQPQHF
>TRBD1|few|TRBV19|TRBJ2-1
TGTGCCAGTCAGGACAGGGTCCATGAGCAGTTCTTC
CASQDRVHEQFF
>TRBD2|-|TRBV11-1|TRBJ2-7
TGTGCCAGCAGCTTAGGTGGACTAGCGGGCGGTTACGAGCAGTACTTC
CASSLGGLAGGYEQYF
>-|-|TRBV5-4|TRBJ2-7
TGTGCCAGCAGCCGATATCAGTCGGGGGATCCCTACGAGCAGTACTTC
CASSRYQSGDPYEQYF
>TRBD1|-|TRBV29-1|TRBJ2-7
TGCAGCGTTGCACAGGGGACAGGGCTCGGCGAGCAGTACTTC
CSVAQGTGLGEQYF
>TRBD2|few|TRBV27|TRBJ2-1
TGTGCCAGCAGTCCGGTGGCTAGCGGGAGTCAGTTCTTC
CASSPVASGSQFF
>TRBD1|few|TRBV28|TRBJ1-2
TGTGCCAGCAGTTCCCCAGGGGGATATGGCTACACCTTC
CASSSPGGYGYTF
>-|-|TRBV6-5|TRBJ2-7
TGTGCCAGCAGTCAGACAGGAGCCTCCTACGAGCAGTACTTC
CASSQTGASYEQYF
>-|-|TRBV9|TRBJ2-2
TGTGCCAGCAGCACTCTAGGCGGGGAGCTGTTTTTT
CASSTLGGELFF
>TRBD1|-|TRBV6-5|TRBJ2-7
TGTGCCAGCAGTTACTCCGGGACAGGGGACTACGAGCAGTACTTC
CASSYSGTGDYEQYF
>TRBD2|-|TRBV13|TRBJ2-7
TGTGCCAGCAGCCCGGGGGGGCCAGCCTACGAGCAGTACTTC
CASSPGGPAYEQYF
>-|-|TRBV29-1|TRBJ2-3
TGCAGCGTTGGAGGGGGCGGGATAACAGATACGCAGTATTTT
CSVGGGGITDTQYF
>-|few|TRBV27|TRBJ2-7
TGTGCCAGGCGCTACGAGCAGTACTTC
CARRYEQYF
>-|-|TRBV28|TRBJ1-2
TGTGCCAGCAGTGGTTACCGAACCCAGAACTATGGCTACACCTTC
CASSGYRTQNYGYTF
>TRBD1|few|TRBV18|TRBJ2-5
TGTGCCAGCTCACCACTCCTGGACAGGGGTGGGGCCCAGTACTTC
CASSPLLDRGGAQYF
>-|-|TRBV7-3|TRBJ1-1
TGTGCCAGCAGCTCCTCAGGTATCACTGAAGCTTTCTTT
CASSSSGITEAFF
>-|-|TRBV4-3|TRBJ2-3
TGCGCCAGCAGCCAAGCGGGAAAAGATACGCAGTATTTT
CASSQAGKDTQYF
>-|-|TRBV7-9|TRBJ2-2
TGTGCCAGCACGAGTAGCCTTCTTTCTCGCAACACCGGGGAGCTGTTTTTT
CASTSSLLSRNTGELFF
>TRBD2|few|TRBV5-4|TRBJ2-1
TGTGCCAGCAGCCCTGGGACTAGCGGGGGGAATGAGCAGTTCTTC
CASSPGTSGGNEQFF
>-|few|TRBV18|TRBJ2-7
TGTGCCAGCTCATCGGGTGACGGCTACGAGCAGTACTTC
CASSSGDGYEQYF